The 9 T cell receptor beta chains in this list originate from one sample, sequenced in a study of blood T cell repertoires in COVID-19 (dated by TCRdb to about 2020). The protocol used for the library was the immunoSEQ multiplex PCR assay. TCRdb took over this immuneACCESS table, retaining in-frame rearrangements with V and J assigned. Such tables are incomplete; in checked studies, under half of the missing clones stem from an unresolved V gene, and the remainder is unexplained. The sample has about 200,000 clones on record, approximately 73% of them singletons. 17% of the sample goes to the ten largest clones. Sequencing was carried out using PBMCs or T cells enriched from blood (not recorded which). These TCRs come from a woman between 50 and 59 years old with acute COVID-19.

The chain carries TRBV19 and TRBJ2-1, with D possibly TRBD2 on 6 matching bases. Trimming cost V 1 base and J 10 bases, with 8 bases left between them. Per germline, CDR1 LNHDA and CDR2 SQIVND (reference sequence). CDR3 size: 12 residues. CDR3 region: CASSIGGGEQFF. Here the CDR3 DNA reads TGTGCCAGTAGTATAGGGGGAGGCGAGCAGTTCTTC.

The chain links TRBV6-5 to TRBJ1-5; D possibly corresponds to TRBD1 (6 bases). Germline CDR1 MNHEY, CDR2 SVGAGI. The CDR3 consists of 14 residues. V was trimmed by 7 bases and J by 1 base, leaving 11 bases between them. CDR3: CASTPGESNQPQHF. CDR3 coding DNA: TGTGCCAGCACCCCAGGGGAAAGCAATCAGCCCCAGCATTTT.

This chain links TRBV5-6 with TRBJ2-2; weak D call: TRBD2 (6 bases). CDR1 SGHDT and CDR2 YYEEEE come from the germline V gene. Trimming took off 2 bases at V and 5 bases at J, with 22 bases between the two ends. This CDR3 is built from 18 residues. CDR3 in DNA: TGTGCCAGCAGCTTTACCCCCCGGGGGTCCCCGGGAACCGGGGAGCTGTTTTTT. It codes for CASSFTPRGSPGTGELFF.

The chain employs TRBV10-1 and TRBJ2-2, with no clear D. This CDR3 has 13 amino acids. Looked up from germline, CDR1 is WNHNN and CDR2 is SYGVQD (reference sequence). Trimming shortened V by 6 bases and J by 4 bases, and 9 bases separated the two germline ends. The CDR3 protein is CASSKLTTGELFF. The CDR3 DNA reads TGCGCCAGCAGCAAACTTACCACCGGGGAGCTGTTTTTT.

This clone was seen repeatedly, ten times or more. The V call is TRBV6-5, the J call TRBJ1-4; D uncertain. The CDR3 contains 14 residues. With 2 bases removed from V and 9 bases from J, the gap between germline ends came to 13 bases. In germline, CDR1 is MNHEY, CDR2 SVGAGI. The CDR3 DNA reads as TGTGCCAGCAGTTACGGACCGGGATTGAAAAAACTGTTTTTT. This codes for CASSYGPGLKKLFF.

The CDR3 sequence: CASSQNRFGGELFF. CDR3 DNA: TGTGCCAGCAGCCAAAACAGGTTTGGCGGGGAGCTGTTTTTT. This chain joins TRBV14 and TRBJ2-2, with D possibly being TRBD1 (5 bases). Trimming stripped 2 bases from V and 7 bases from J, with 11 bases between. The CDR3 covers 14 residues. The germline gives CDR1 SGHDN, CDR2 FVKESK. Full variable domain (outside the CDR3, taken from reference TRBV14 and TRBJ2-2): EAGVTQFPSHSVIEKGQTVTLRCDPISGHDNLYWYRRVMGKEIKFLLHFVKESKQDESGMPNNRFLAERTGGTYSTLKVQPAELEDSGVYFCASSQNRFGGELFFGEGSRLTVL.

The gene calls are TRBV6-5 and TRBJ2-7; D might be TRBD2 (5 bases). Per germline, CDR1 MNHEY and CDR2 SVGAGI. Deletions cut 2 bases from V and 7 bases from J, with 18 bases between. The CDR3 length is 15 residues. CDR3 coding DNA: TGTGCCAGCAGTTACCCGAGGACCTCCACGGGAGAGCAGTACGTC. Amino acid sequence: CASSYPRTSTGEQYV.

This clone was seen a single time. This sequence joins TRBV7-2 and TRBJ1-3; D gene uncertain. The germline V gene encodes CDR1 SGHTA and CDR2 FQGNSA. V was shortened by 1 base and J by 0 bases, with 16 bases between the two germline ends. The CDR3 has 18 residues. In DNA, the CDR3 is TGTGCCAGCAGCTTAGTGCTCTCTACCGAGAGCTCTGGAAACACCATATATTTT. Translation: CASSLVLSTESSGNTIYF.

The chain couples TRBV28 to TRBJ2-1; weak D call: TRBD2 (6 bases). V shed 6 bases and J shed 5 bases, with 20 bases lying between them. The CDR3 has 16 amino acids. Germline V gene lookup returns CDR1 MDHEN and CDR2 SYDVKM. CDR3 DNA: TGTGCCAGCAGCTCCGGGGAGGCTAGCAGCCACAATGAGCAGTTCTTC. Its translation: CASSSGEASSHNEQFF. Together with reference TRBV28 and TRBJ2-1, the CDR3 gives the full variable domain: DVKVTQSSRYLVKRTGEKVFLECVQDMDHENMFWYRQDPGLGLRLIYFSYDVKMKEKGDIPEGYSVSREKKERFSLILESASTNQTSMYLCASSSGEASSHNEQFFGPGTRLTVL.